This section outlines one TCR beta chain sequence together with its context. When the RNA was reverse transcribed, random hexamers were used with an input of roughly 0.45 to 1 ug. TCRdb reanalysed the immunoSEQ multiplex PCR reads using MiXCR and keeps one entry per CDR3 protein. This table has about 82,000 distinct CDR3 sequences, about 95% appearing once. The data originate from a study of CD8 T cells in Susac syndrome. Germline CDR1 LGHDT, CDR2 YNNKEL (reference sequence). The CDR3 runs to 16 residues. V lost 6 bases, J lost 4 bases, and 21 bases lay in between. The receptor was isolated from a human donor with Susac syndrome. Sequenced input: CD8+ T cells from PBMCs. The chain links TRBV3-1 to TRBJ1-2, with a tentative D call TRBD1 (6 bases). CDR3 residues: CASSGGGRVSSYGYTF. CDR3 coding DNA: TGTGCCAGCAGTGGGGGGGGGCGCGTTTCCTCCTATGGCTACACCTTC.